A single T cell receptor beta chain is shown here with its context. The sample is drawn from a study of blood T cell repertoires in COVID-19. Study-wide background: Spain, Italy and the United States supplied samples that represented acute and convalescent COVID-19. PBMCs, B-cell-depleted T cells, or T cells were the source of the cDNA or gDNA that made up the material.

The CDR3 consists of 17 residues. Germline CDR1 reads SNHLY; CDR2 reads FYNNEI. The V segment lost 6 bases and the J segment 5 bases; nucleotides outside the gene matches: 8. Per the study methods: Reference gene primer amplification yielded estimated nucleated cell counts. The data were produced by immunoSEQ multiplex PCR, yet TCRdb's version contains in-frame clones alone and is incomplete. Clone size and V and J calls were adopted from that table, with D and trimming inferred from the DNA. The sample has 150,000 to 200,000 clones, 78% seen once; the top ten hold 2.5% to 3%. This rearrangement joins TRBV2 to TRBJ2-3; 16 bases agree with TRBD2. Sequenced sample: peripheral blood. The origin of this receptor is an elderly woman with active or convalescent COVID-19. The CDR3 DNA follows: TGTGCCAGCAGGGCTGGGACTAGCGGGGGGGTCGTAGATACGCAGTATTTT. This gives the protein CASRAGTSGGVVDTQYF.